This record covers a single T cell receptor beta chain. This sample includes further DNA sequences coding for the same CDR3. This CDR3 contains 13 residues. Trimming took 3 bases from V and 0 from J, leaving 6 bases between them. Germline lookup yields CDR1 MGHRA and CDR2 YSYEKL. In the source study's methods: Quantification of nucleated cells was approximated via reference gene primer amplification. The assay was immunoSEQ multiplex PCR, and TCRdb's table has in-frame clones only and misses some. V and J calls and clone size are as listed in that table; D and trimming were resolved from the DNA. The repertoire has under 250,000 clones, almost 85% of them found once; the top ten carry 4%. This specimen belongs to a study of blood T cell repertoires in COVID-19. In the study overall: Researchers got acute and convalescent COVID-19 samples from the United States, Italy and Spain. T cells, B-cell-depleted T cells, or PBMCs supplied cDNA or gDNA.

The genes are TRBV4-1 and TRBJ2-7; D may be TRBD2 (5 bases). This receptor was taken from a man aged 50 to 59 with acute or convalescent COVID-19. Specimen: peripheral blood. The CDR3 sequence is CASSQDSSYEQYF. In nucleotides, the CDR3 is TGCGCCAGCAGCCAGGACTCCTCCTACGAGCAGTACTTC.